The sequence of this T cell receptor (beta chain) was determined in a study of OX40 agonist ivuxolimab in advanced cancers. Sequencing used immunoSEQ multiplex PCR; TCRdb keeps in-frame clones, though not all of them. The sample includes tens of thousands of clones, around 93% seen only once; the top ten take less than 5%. From germline, CDR1 is SGHKS and CDR2 YYEKEE (reference sequence). The CDR3 totals 14 residues. V was pared by 0 bases and J by 4 bases, with 10 bases between. The sequence derives from an adult with an advanced solid tumor such as melanoma, head and neck, liver or kidney cancer. The gene calls are TRBV5-5 and TRBJ1-1; tentative D call: TRBD1 (6 bases). The sample consisted of CD4+ or CD8+ T cells sorted from blood, taken in a trial of the OX40 agonist ivuxolimab. CDR3 bases: TGTGCCAGCAGCTTGGAACAGGGAGGCACTGAAGCTTTCTTT. As protein: CASSLEQGGTEAFF.